This TCR beta chain was profiled in a study of neurological immune-mediated disorders. cDNA synthesis was performed by 5'RACE with 10-nucleotide random UMIs. Over 190 million TCR-beta sequences from 15-18 subjects came out of each sequencing run. In TCRdb, the 5' RACE reads were re-called with MiXCR into one record per CDR3 protein. The sample includes around 37,000 distinct CDR3 sequences, around 10% of them seen just once. This sample's time point: technical triplicate 1. The CDR3 spans 15 residues. Between the trimmed V and J ends, which lost 6 bases and 8 bases, there was a span of 20 bases. CDR1 and CDR2 from the germline V gene are MDHEN and SYDVKM. Findings and caveats of the study: None of the CDR3 amino acid sequences found in expanded clones was shared across subjects. This suggests that the TCR-beta repertoires were private in all groups.

Concerning this clonotype: Its antigen remains unidentified.

This chain uses TRBV28 with TRBJ2-4, with D tentatively TRBD2 (6 bases). Material for sequencing was PBMCs. The sequence was collected from a man aged 60-69 years with HTLV-1-associated myelopathy (HAM/TSP). CDR3 nucleotide sequence: TGTGCCAGCAGCTACTCGGGACTTCTCGGGGACATTCAGTACTTC. This gives the protein CASSYSGLLGDIQYF.